This is a list of T cell receptor beta chains from one sample in a study of memory CD4+ T cells and cytomegalovirus serostatus. Sequencing used immunoSEQ multiplex PCR; TCRdb keeps in-frame clones, though not all of them. This table holds roughly 39,000 clones, about three quarters found once. The sequencing sample was made of memory CD4+ T cells from blood. These receptors originate from an adult in good health and CMV-seronegative. Both conserved end residues are part of each CDR3. The order of the fields is clone size, D gene, V gene, CDR3 length, J gene, CDR3 protein, CDR3 DNA. A D gene is named only where the DNA matches it firmly. Clone size is shown for a subset of rows, as once, few, many or a class of expanded clone.

.	.	TRBV29-1	13	TRBJ1-1	CSVGGDVNTEAFF	TGCAGCGTTGGTGGGGATGTGAACACTGAAGCTTTCTTT
.	.	TRBV5-1	15	TRBJ1-5	CASSTAPGPNQPQHF	TGCGCCAGCAGCACTGCCCCTGGGCCCAATCAGCCCCAGCATTTT
.	TRBD1	TRBV5-1	16	TRBJ1-6	CASSFSGTGGDSPLHF	TGCGCCAGCAGCTTTTCTGGGACAGGGGGCGATTCACCCCTCCACTTT
.	TRBD2	TRBV14	16	TRBJ2-1	CASSLLAGAIYNEQFF	TGTGCCAGCAGCTTACTAGCGGGGGCTATCTACAATGAGCAGTTCTTC
once	.	TRBV6-5	15	TRBJ1-3	CASRGGAAAGNTIYF	TGTGCCAGCAGGGGGGGGGCGGCAGCCGGAAACACCATATATTTT
once	TRBD2	TRBV27	18	TRBJ2-5	CASSLLSGGVGTQETQYF	TGTGCCAGCAGTTTATTGTCCGGGGGGGTGGGAACCCAAGAGACCCAGTACTTC
.	.	TRBV7-9	12	TRBJ1-2	CASSLDGWGYTF	TGTGCCAGCAGCTTAGACGGTTGGGGCTACACCTTC
few	.	TRBV30	14	TRBJ1-6	CAWSVGGRNSPLHF	TGTGCCTGGAGCGTCGGGGGGCGGAATTCACCCCTCCACTTT
few	TRBD1	TRBV10-3	14	TRBJ1-2	CATSAGGGEDGYTF	TGTGCCACCTCGGCAGGGGGCGGCGAGGATGGCTACACCTTC
.	TRBD1	TRBV28	14	TRBJ1-1	CASRLRQGISEAFF	TGTGCCAGCAGGCTCAGACAGGGGATATCTGAAGCTTTCTTT
.	.	TRBV14	15	TRBJ2-2	CASSQEFWGTGELFF	TGTGCCAGCAGCCAAGAGTTTTGGGGGACCGGGGAGCTGTTTTTT
few	.	TRBV15	15	TRBJ1-1	CATSRDQGPGTEAFF	TGTGCCACCAGCAGAGATCAGGGACCGGGCACTGAAGCTTTCTTT
.	.	TRBV18	12	TRBJ2-7	CASSQTTYEQYF	TGTGCCAGCTCACAAACAACCTACGAGCAGTACTTC
.	TRBD1	TRBV11-1	16	TRBJ1-6	CASSLAGGGPKSPLHF	TGTGCCAGCAGCTTAGCAGGGGGCGGCCCAAAATCACCCCTCCACTTT
.	.	TRBV5-4	16	TRBJ2-2	CASSLDPWGNTGELFF	TGTGCCAGCAGCTTGGACCCCTGGGGAAACACCGGGGAGCTGTTTTTT
once	TRBD2	TRBV7-3	16	TRBJ2-1	CASSSQPSTGGNEQFF	TGTGCCAGCAGCTCCCAACCGAGTACGGGGGGCAATGAGCAGTTCTTC
.	.	TRBV7-6	15	TRBJ2-5	CASSLEWAQMETQYF	TGTGCCAGCAGCTTAGAGTGGGCTCAAATGGAGACCCAGTACTTC
.	.	TRBV11-2	15	TRBJ2-7	CASSFNPGLENEQYF	TGTGCCAGCAGCTTTAACCCAGGGCTTGAGAACGAGCAGTACTTC
.	.	TRBV2	14	TRBJ1-4	CASSSGLRSEKLFF	TGTGCCAGCAGCTCAGGGTTACGGTCTGAAAAACTGTTTTTT
.	TRBD1	TRBV7-7	15	TRBJ2-2	CASSTGQGGTGELFF	TGTGCCAGCAGCACGGGACAGGGGGGAACCGGGGAGCTGTTTTTT
once	.	TRBV13	16	TRBJ2-6	CASSQYITSGANVLTF	TGTGCCAGCAGCCAATATATAACCTCTGGGGCCAACGTCCTGACTTTC
few	.	TRBV11-2	16	TRBJ2-2	CASSLARGANTGELFF	TGTGCCAGCAGCTTAGCGAGGGGGGCGAACACCGGGGAGCTGTTTTTT
.	TRBD2	TRBV29-1	14	TRBJ2-1	CSVEVGAGGTEQFF	TGCAGCGTCGAAGTTGGAGCGGGGGGGACTGAGCAGTTCTTC
.	.	TRBV13	18	TRBJ2-6	CASSLAAYSGAGANVLTF	TGTGCCAGCAGCTTAGCTGCTTACTCAGGGGCTGGGGCCAACGTCCTGACTTTC
few	.	TRBV25-1	14	TRBJ1-1	CASSETTVNTEAFF	TGTGCCAGCAGTGAAACCACTGTGAACACTGAAGCTTTCTTT
few	.	TRBV19	15	TRBJ1-4	CASSSTAATNEKLFF	TGTGCCAGTAGTAGTACAGCTGCAACTAATGAAAAACTGTTTTTT
few	.	TRBV7-9	18	TRBJ2-7	CASSRDIFRGARTYEQYF	TGTGCCAGCAGCCGCGACATCTTTCGGGGGGCGAGAACCTACGAGCAGTACTTC
.	.	TRBV25-1	15	TRBJ1-4	CASSEVDRRNEKLFF	TGTGCCAGCAGTGAGGTCGACAGACGAAATGAAAAACTGTTTTTT
few	.	TRBV5-6	14	TRBJ1-2	CASSLGTVTYGYTF	TGTGCCAGCAGCTTGGGAACAGTAACCTATGGCTACACCTTC
few	.	TRBV19	13	TRBJ1-1	CASNGRTDTEAFF	TGTGCCAGTAACGGCCGGACGGACACTGAAGCTTTCTTT
.	.	TRBV9	15	TRBJ1-2	CASSAPGVGGYGYTF	TGTGCCAGCAGCGCCCCCGGGGTAGGGGGCTATGGCTACACCTTC
few	.	TRBV29-1	8	TRBJ1-1	CSVAEAFF	TGCAGCGTGGCTGAAGCTTTCTTT
.	.	TRBV29-1	11	TRBJ1-1	CSVATNTEAFF	TGCAGCGTTGCCACTAACACTGAAGCTTTCTTT
.	.	TRBV19	14	TRBJ1-2	CASSISGQFYGYTF	TGTGCCAGTAGTATCTCCGGACAATTCTATGGCTACACCTTC
.	.	TRBV5-1	14	TRBJ1-1	CASSSDRPDTEAFF	TGCGCCAGCAGCTCGGACAGACCCGACACTGAAGCTTTCTTT
.	TRBD1	TRBV18	14	TRBJ2-4	CASSPGQGIDIQYF	TGTGCCAGCTCACCGGGACAGGGGATTGACATTCAGTACTTC
.	TRBD1	TRBV5-6	15	TRBJ2-1	CASSPGQGFTNEQFF	TGTGCCAGCAGCCCTGGACAGGGATTTACAAATGAGCAGTTCTTC
.	.	TRBV5-4	15	TRBJ1-1	CASSLGAGLNTEAFF	TGTGCCAGCAGCTTGGGGGCCGGTTTGAACACTGAAGCTTTCTTT
.	.	TRBV27	13	TRBJ1-1	CASSKWGNTEAFF	TGTGCCAGCAGTAAATGGGGGAACACTGAAGCTTTCTTT
.	.	TRBV9	16	TRBJ1-2	CASSPPGAGANYGYTF	TGTGCCAGCAGCCCTCCCGGAGCAGGGGCTAACTATGGCTACACCTTC
.	.	TRBV14	18	TRBJ2-7	CASSPFFDRFSFPYEQYF	TGTGCCAGCAGCCCTTTTTTTGACAGATTTTCGTTCCCCTACGAGCAGTACTTC
.	.	TRBV7-2	14	TRBJ1-5	CASSNLGSNQPQHF	TGTGCCAGCAGCAACTTGGGGAGCAATCAGCCCCAGCATTTT
.	TRBD1	TRBV2	14	TRBJ2-5	CASVLNRGQETQYF	TGTGCCAGCGTCTTAAACAGGGGTCAAGAGACCCAGTACTTC
.	.	TRBV5-1	14	TRBJ2-3	CASSGRTGGDTQYF	TGCGCCAGCAGCGGGAGGACAGGCGGAGATACGCAGTATTTT
.	.	TRBV7-2	13	TRBJ1-2	CASSLTASYGYTF	TGTGCCAGCAGCTTAACGGCCAGCTATGGCTACACCTTC
.	TRBD1	TRBV6-4	13	TRBJ1-2	CASRAGTAYGYTF	TGTGCCAGCAGGGCCGGGACAGCCTATGGCTACACCTTC